These 4 T cell receptor beta chains originate from one sample sequenced in a study of cytomegalovirus exposure and HLA in healthy donors. TCRdb's table, derived via immunoSEQ multiplex PCR, lists solely in-frame clones and lacks some. The sample lists over 130,000 clones, around 90% occurring once. Material: PBMCs. The receptors derive from a young man in good health and CMV-seropositive.

The CDR3 region is CASSLLIRSQETQYF. CDR3 nucleotide sequence: TGTGCCAGCAGCCTTCTTATCCGGTCACAAGAGACCCAGTACTTC. V is TRBV11-2 and J is TRBJ2-5; D gene unclear. The length of the CDR3 is 15 residues. Trimming left V 5 bases short and J 2 bases short, with 15 bases between. The germline V gene encodes CDR1 SGHAT and CDR2 FQNNGV.

This clone was seen only once. The V and J genes are TRBV10-2 and TRBJ1-5; 7 positions match TRBD1. The CDR3 totals 17 residues. Germline CDR1 WSHSY, CDR2 SAAADI. With V trimmed by 3 bases and J by 2 bases, 10 bases remained unmatched. The CDR3 nucleotides are TGCGCCAGCAGTGACGCCCTACAGGGGTCGGGCAATCAGCCCCAGCATTTT. Residues: CASSDALQGSGNQPQHF.

The chain carries TRBV5-1 and TRBJ2-5; 9 bases are shared with TRBD2. From germline, CDR1 is SGHRS and CDR2 YFSETQ. The V and J ends lost 6 bases and 2 bases, in that order; junction bases with no gene match: 8. The CDR3 is 15 amino acids. This CDR3 is CASNPLAGPQETQYF. CDR3 bases: TGCGCCAGCAATCCCCTAGCGGGGCCTCAAGAGACCCAGTACTTC.

This clone was seen more than once but under ten times. The rearrangement uses TRBV5-1 and TRBJ1-6, with no clear D. The CDR3 is made up of 18 amino acids. The germline CDR1 and CDR2 sequences are SGHRS and YFSETQ. Trimming cost V 4 bases and J 3 bases, with 20 bases left between them. The CDR3 bases are TGCGCCAGCAGCCCAACCGCCCTTAACAGAGACTATAATTCACCCCTCCACTTT. It specifies CASSPTALNRDYNSPLHF.